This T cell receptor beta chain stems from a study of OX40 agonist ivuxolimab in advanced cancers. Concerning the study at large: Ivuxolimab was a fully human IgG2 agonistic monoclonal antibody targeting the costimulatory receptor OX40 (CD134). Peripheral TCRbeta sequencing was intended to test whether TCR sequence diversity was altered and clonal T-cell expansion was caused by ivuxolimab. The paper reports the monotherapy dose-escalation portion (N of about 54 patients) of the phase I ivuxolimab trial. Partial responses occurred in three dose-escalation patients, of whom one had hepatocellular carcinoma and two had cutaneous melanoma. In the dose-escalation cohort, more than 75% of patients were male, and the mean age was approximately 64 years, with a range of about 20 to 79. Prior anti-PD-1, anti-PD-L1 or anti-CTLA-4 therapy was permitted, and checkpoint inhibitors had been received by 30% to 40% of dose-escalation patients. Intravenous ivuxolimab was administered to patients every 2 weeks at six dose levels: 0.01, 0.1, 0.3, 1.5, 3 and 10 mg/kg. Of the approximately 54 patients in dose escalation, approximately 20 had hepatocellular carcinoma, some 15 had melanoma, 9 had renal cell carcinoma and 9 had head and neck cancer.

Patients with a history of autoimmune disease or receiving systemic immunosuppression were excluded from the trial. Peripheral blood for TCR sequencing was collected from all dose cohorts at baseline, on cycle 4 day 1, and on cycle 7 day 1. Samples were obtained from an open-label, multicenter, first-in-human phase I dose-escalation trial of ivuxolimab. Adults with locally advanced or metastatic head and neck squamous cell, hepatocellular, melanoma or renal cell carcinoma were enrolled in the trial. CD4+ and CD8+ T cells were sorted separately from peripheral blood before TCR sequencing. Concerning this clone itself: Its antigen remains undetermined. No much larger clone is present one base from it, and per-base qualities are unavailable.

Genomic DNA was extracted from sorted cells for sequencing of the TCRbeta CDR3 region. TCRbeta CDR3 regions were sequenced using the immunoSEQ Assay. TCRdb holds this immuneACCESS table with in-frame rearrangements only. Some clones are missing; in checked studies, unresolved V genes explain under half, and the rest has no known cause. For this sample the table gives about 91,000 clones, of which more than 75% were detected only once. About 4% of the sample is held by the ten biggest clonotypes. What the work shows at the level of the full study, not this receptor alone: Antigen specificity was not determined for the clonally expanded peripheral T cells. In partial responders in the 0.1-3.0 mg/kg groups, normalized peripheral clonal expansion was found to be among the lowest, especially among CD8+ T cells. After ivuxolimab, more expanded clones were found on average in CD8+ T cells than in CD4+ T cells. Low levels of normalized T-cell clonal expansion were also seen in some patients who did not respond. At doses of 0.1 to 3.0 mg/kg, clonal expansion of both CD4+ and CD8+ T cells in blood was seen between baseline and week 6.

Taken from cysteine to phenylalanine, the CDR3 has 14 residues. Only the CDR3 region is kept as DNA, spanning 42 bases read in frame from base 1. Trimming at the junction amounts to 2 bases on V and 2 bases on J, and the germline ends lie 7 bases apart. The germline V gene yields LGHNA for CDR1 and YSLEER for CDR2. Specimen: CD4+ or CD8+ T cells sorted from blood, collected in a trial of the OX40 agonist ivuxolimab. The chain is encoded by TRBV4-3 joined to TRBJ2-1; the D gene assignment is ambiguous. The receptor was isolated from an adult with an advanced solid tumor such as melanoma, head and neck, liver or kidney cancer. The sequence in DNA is TGCGCCAGCAGCCAAAGGGTACCCTACAATGAGCAGTTCTTC. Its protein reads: CASSQRVPYNEQFF.